This T cell receptor (beta chain) is drawn from a study of PD-1 blockade in classical Hodgkin lymphoma. Overall study context: Each patient was given nivolumab 3 mg/kg through a vein every 2 weeks.

Germline assignment: CDR1 SNHLY and CDR2 FYNNEI. CDR3 length: 11 residues. The V end lost 3 bases, the J end lost 6 bases, and 6 bases lay between the germline ends. Method: immunoSEQ multiplex PCR; TCRdb's copy keeps in-frame clones and lacks some. The sample consists of 45,000 or so clones, 88% of them appearing once. Brentuximab vedotin exposure varied among the patients, all of whom had relapsed after autologous stem cell transplantation. Responses achieved at best were complete response, partial response or progressive disease. This material consisted of peripheral blood mononuclear cells (PBMCs), taken at baseline. V usage is TRBV2 and J usage is TRBJ2-7; D is tentatively TRBD1 or TRBD2 (5 bases each). The receptor was derived from a human donor with classical Hodgkin lymphoma. This CDR3 reads CASSDGAEQYF. Here the CDR3 DNA reads TGTGCCAGCAGTGACGGGGCCGAGCAGTACTTC.